The TCR beta chain under discussion was sequenced for a study of blood T cell repertoires in COVID-19. Sequencing used immunoSEQ multiplex PCR; TCRdb keeps in-frame clones, though not all of them. Here the sample spans under 300,000 clones, about 85% being singletons. Trimming removed 0 bases at V and 4 bases at J, with 18 bases between. The CDR3 loop spans 17 amino acids. Germline CDR1 reads SGHTA; CDR2 reads FQGTGA. The TCR comes from a woman aged 45 to 65 who had been exposed to COVID-19. Sequenced sample: PBMCs or T cells enriched from blood (not recorded which). The chain uses TRBV7-3 and TRBJ1-1, with a possible D match to TRBD1 (6 bases). CDR3 DNA sequence: TGTGCCAGCAGCTTAACTCAAAGGACAGTCGCCTGCACTGAAGCTTTCTTT. The encoded protein is CASSLTQRTVACTEAFF.